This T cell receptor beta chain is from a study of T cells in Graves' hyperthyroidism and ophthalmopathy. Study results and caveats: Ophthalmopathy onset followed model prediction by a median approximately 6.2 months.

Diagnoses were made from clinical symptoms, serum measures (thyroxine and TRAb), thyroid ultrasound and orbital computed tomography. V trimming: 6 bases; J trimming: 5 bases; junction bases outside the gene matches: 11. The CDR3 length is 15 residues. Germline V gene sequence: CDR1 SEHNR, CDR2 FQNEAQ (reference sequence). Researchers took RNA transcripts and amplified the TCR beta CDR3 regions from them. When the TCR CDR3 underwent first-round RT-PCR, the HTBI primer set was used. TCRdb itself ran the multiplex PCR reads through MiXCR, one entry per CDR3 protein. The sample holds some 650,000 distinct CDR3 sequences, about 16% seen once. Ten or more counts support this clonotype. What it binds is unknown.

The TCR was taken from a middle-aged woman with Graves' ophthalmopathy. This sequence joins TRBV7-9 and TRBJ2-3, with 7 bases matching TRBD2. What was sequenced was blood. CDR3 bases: TGTGCCAGCAGGTGGGGTGGGCTAGCGGAAGATACGCAGTATTTT. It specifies CASRWGGLAEDTQYF.